This entry features one T cell receptor beta chain sequence. Its antigen is currently unknown. These data belong to a study of Ad26.COV2.S vaccination and SARS-CoV-2 variants. Study observations and caveats: Vaccine and placebo recipients had similar non-spike TCR breadth.

The method was immunoSEQ multiplex PCR; TCRdb's version includes in-frame clones alone and lacks a portion of them. The sample includes roughly 300,000 clones, 88% of them seen just once. Specified treatment: approximately 18 received Ad26.COV2.S at low or high dose, single or two shots; about 5 received placebo; per-sample allocation not given. Material that was analyzed had been drawn on day 63 after the first vaccine or placebo injection. Cohort 1b enrolled adults aged 18-55 years in Boston. This CDR3 is 18 amino acids long. V was pared by 5 bases and J by 3 bases, with 9 bases of the junction left unmatched. Germline V gene data show CDR1 as SGHVS and CDR2 as FQNEAQ.

The clonotype originates from a person between 18 and 65 years old who received the Ad26.COV2.S COVID-19 vaccine or a placebo. V usage is TRBV7-8 and J usage is TRBJ2-3, with 15 bases matching TRBD2. Source: peripheral blood, taken in a trial of Ad26.COV2.S vaccine versus placebo. The CDR3 nucleotides read TGTGCCAGCAGCCCCAGGACTAGCGGGAGGGCCGGGACAGATACGCAGTATTTT. The encoded protein is CASSPRTSGRAGTDTQYF.